The clone carrying this TCR beta chain showed up many times. This specimen belongs to a study of T cells in Graves' hyperthyroidism and ophthalmopathy. Study details: The authors collected peripheral blood at initial diagnosis, before any treatment.

Newly diagnosed hyperthyroidism, duration under 2 months, in patients aged 18 to 65. Exclusion followed for patients with uncontrolled infection, other autoimmune disease, pregnancy or lactation. V gave up 6 bases and J gave up 0 bases, with 9 bases separating them. The CDR3 totals 13 residues. Per germline, CDR1 MNHEY and CDR2 SMNVEV (reference sequence). Regions amplified from RNA transcripts were the TCR beta CDR3 regions. The HTBI primer set drove a first-round RT-PCR of the TCR CDR3. TCRdb called the multiplex PCR reads again in MiXCR, with one record for every CDR3 protein. Found here are over 150,000 distinct CDR3 sequences, about a sixth of them singletons; the top ten hold 40% to 65%.

Sequences were obtained from blood. The V call is TRBV27, the J call TRBJ2-7; D gene ambiguous. This clonotype originated in a woman aged 50 to 65 with Graves' hyperthyroidism. The CDR3 DNA is TGTGCCAGCAGCGACGGGCTCTCCTACGAGCAGTACTTC. Translated: CASSDGLSYEQYF.